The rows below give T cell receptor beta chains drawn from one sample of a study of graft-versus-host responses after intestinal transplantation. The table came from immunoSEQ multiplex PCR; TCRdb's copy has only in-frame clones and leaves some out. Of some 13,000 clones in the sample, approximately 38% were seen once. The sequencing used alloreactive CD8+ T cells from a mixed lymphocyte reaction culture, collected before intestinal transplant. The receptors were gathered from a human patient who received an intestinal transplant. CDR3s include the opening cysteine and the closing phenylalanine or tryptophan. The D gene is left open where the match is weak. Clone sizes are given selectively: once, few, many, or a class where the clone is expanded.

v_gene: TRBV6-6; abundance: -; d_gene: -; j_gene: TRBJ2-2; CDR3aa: CASSYSGANTGELFF; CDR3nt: TGTGCCAGCAGTTACTCAGGGGCGAACACCGGGGAGCTGTTTTTT
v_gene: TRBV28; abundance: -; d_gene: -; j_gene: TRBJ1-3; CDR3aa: CASSFTGSPDGNTIYF; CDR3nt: TGTGCCAGCAGTTTCACAGGGAGCCCCGATGGAAACACCATATATTTT
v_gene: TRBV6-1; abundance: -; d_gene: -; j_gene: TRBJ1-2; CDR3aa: CASSVFRDMYYGYTF; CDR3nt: TGTGCCAGCAGTGTTTTCCGGGACATGTACTATGGCTACACCTTC
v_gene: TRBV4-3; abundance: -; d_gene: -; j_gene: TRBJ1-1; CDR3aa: CASSQLGHEAFF; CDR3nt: TGCGCCAGCAGCCAACTAGGCCATGAAGCTTTCTTT
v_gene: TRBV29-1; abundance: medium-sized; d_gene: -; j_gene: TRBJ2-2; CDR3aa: CSVTKSRGRNTGELFF; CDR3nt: TGCAGCGTCACAAAATCGCGGGGGCGGAACACCGGGGAGCTGTTTTTT
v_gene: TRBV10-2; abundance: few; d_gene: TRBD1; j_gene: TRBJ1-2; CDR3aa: CASSETDRGGHGYTF; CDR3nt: TGCGCCAGCAGTGAGACAGACAGGGGCGGGCATGGCTACACCTTC
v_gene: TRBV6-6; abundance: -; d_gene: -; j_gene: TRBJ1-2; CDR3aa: CASSYSYGIGYTF; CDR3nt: TGTGCCAGCAGTTACTCGTACGGGATTGGCTACACCTTC
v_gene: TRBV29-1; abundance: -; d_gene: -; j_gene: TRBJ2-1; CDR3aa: CSVEEGGGFSYNEQFF; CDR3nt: TGCAGCGTTGAAGAAGGCGGAGGATTCTCCTACAATGAGCAGTTCTTC
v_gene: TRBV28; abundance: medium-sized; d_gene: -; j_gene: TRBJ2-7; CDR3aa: CASSYPDSNEQYF; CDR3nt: TGTGCCAGCAGTTACCCGGACAGTAACGAGCAGTACTTC
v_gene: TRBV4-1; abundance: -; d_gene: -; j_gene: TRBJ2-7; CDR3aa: CASSPLPTSDYEQYF; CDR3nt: TGCGCCAGCAGCCCGTTGCCGACATCGGACTACGAGCAGTACTTC